A selection of T cell receptor beta chains follows, all from one sample in a study of blood T cell repertoires in COVID-19. Clones were read by immunoSEQ multiplex PCR, and TCRdb kept only the in-frame ones, dropping some. The sample has tens of thousands of clones, 86% seen once. What was sequenced was peripheral blood. These receptors all come from a man aged 45-60 years with active or convalescent COVID-19. Each CDR3 is given with its conserved first and last residue. A D gene is named only where the DNA matches it firmly. Clone size is given for some rows only: seen once, a few or many times, or a class if the clone is expanded.

V gene: TRBV7-2; J gene: TRBJ1-2; clone size: .; D gene: .; CDR3 DNA: TGTGCCAGCAGCCCTAACGTGGACTCTTACTATGGCTACACCTTC; CDR3 protein: CASSPNVDSYYGYTF
V gene: TRBV24-1; J gene: TRBJ2-2; clone size: .; D gene: .; CDR3 DNA: TGTGCCACCAGTGAATATCCACTTCAAGGGACACCGAACACCGGGGAGCTGTTTTTT; CDR3 protein: CATSEYPLQGTPNTGELFF
V gene: TRBV7-2; J gene: TRBJ2-3; clone size: .; D gene: .; CDR3 DNA: TGTGCCAGCAGCTTAGTTATGGCCGCAGATACGCAGTATTTT; CDR3 protein: CASSLVMAADTQYF
V gene: TRBV5-6; J gene: TRBJ2-6; clone size: .; D gene: .; CDR3 DNA: TGTGCCAGCAGCTTGGCAGGCGGGGGCCACTCTGGGGCCAACGTCCTGACTTTC; CDR3 protein: CASSLAGGGHSGANVLTF
V gene: TRBV6-4; J gene: TRBJ2-2; clone size: .; D gene: TRBD2; CDR3 DNA: TGTGCCAGCAGTGACTCGTTGTCAGGCAGCGGGGCCGGGGAGCTGTTTTTT; CDR3 protein: CASSDSLSGSGAGELFF
V gene: TRBV1; J gene: TRBJ2-5; clone size: .; D gene: .; CDR3 DNA: TGCACCAGCAGCCAGGATGCCCCTAGCGGGGGGCCATTCGGGGAGACCCAGTACTTC; CDR3 protein: CTSSQDAPSGGPFGETQYF
V gene: TRBV6-5; J gene: TRBJ1-2; clone size: few; D gene: TRBD1; CDR3 DNA: TGTGCCAGCATCGGACAGGGACATGGCTACACCTTC; CDR3 protein: CASIGQGHGYTF
V gene: TRBV11-3; J gene: TRBJ2-7; clone size: .; D gene: .; CDR3 DNA: TGTGCCAGCAGCTTGGCGTCTGGGTCGGGTGAGCAGTACTTC; CDR3 protein: CASSLASGSGEQYF
V gene: TRBV6-5; J gene: TRBJ2-5; clone size: .; D gene: .; CDR3 DNA: TGTGCCAGCAGTTGGACTGTTCAAGAGACCCAGTACTTC; CDR3 protein: CASSWTVQETQYF
V gene: TRBV6-1; J gene: TRBJ1-2; clone size: .; D gene: .; CDR3 DNA: TGTGCCAGCAGTCCCAACAGGGACGGCTACACCTTC; CDR3 protein: CASSPNRDGYTF
V gene: TRBV5-1; J gene: TRBJ2-7; clone size: .; D gene: .; CDR3 DNA: TGCGCCAGCAGCTTGGCGGGGACACAGGGCGAGCAGTACTTC; CDR3 protein: CASSLAGTQGEQYF
V gene: TRBV12-3/TRBV12-4; J gene: TRBJ2-5; clone size: .; D gene: .; CDR3 DNA: TGTGCCAGCAGTGGGTTTCGGGGGACCCAGTACTTC; CDR3 protein: CASSGFRGTQYF
V gene: TRBV7-9; J gene: TRBJ2-5; clone size: .; D gene: TRBD1; CDR3 DNA: TGTGCCAGCAGCGCAACAGGGGTCCAAGAGACCCAGTACTTC; CDR3 protein: CASSATGVQETQYF
V gene: TRBV20-1; J gene: TRBJ2-7; clone size: few; D gene: .; CDR3 DNA: TGCAGTGCTTGGGAGTCCTACGAGCAGTACTTC; CDR3 protein: CSAWESYEQYF
V gene: TRBV18; J gene: TRBJ1-5; clone size: once; D gene: .; CDR3 DNA: TGTGCCAGCTCACCATCGGCGGTGGTGGATCAGCCCCAGCATTTT; CDR3 protein: CASSPSAVVDQPQHF
V gene: TRBV11-2; J gene: TRBJ2-3; clone size: .; D gene: TRBD2; CDR3 DNA: TGTGCCAGCAGCTTAGAGGCTAGCGGGGGCCTGCGGTATTTT; CDR3 protein: CASSLEASGGLRYF
V gene: TRBV5-1; J gene: TRBJ2-3; clone size: .; D gene: TRBD1; CDR3 DNA: TGCGCCAGCAGCTTGGGAGGACAGGGAACAGATACGCAGTATTTT; CDR3 protein: CASSLGGQGTDTQYF
V gene: TRBV24-1; J gene: TRBJ1-2; clone size: medium-sized; D gene: TRBD1; CDR3 DNA: TGTGCCACCAGTGGTGTACAGGGGACGAAAAACTATGGCTACACCTTC; CDR3 protein: CATSGVQGTKNYGYTF
V gene: TRBV4-1; J gene: TRBJ2-1; clone size: .; D gene: TRBD2; CDR3 DNA: TGCGCCAGCAGCCAAGATATGGAGCTAGCGGGGGGGCGATGGTCCTACAATGAGCAGTTCTTC; CDR3 protein: CASSQDMELAGGRWSYNEQFF
V gene: TRBV27; J gene: TRBJ1-2; clone size: .; D gene: .; CDR3 DNA: TGTGCCAGCAGTTTAAGCGAGAGCGCCCCTCATGGCTACACCTTC; CDR3 protein: CASSLSESAPHGYTF
V gene: TRBV5-1; J gene: TRBJ1-4; clone size: .; D gene: TRBD1; CDR3 DNA: TGCGCCAGCAGCTCTTTTCCCGGGACAGGGAGCGAAAAACTGTTTTTT; CDR3 protein: CASSSFPGTGSEKLFF
V gene: TRBV5-1; J gene: TRBJ2-2; clone size: .; D gene: .; CDR3 DNA: TGCGCCAGCAGCTTGCCAGGGGAGGGCGGGGAGCTGTTTTTT; CDR3 protein: CASSLPGEGGELFF
V gene: TRBV3-1/TRBV3-2; J gene: TRBJ2-3; clone size: .; D gene: .; CDR3 DNA: TGTGCCAGCAGCCAAGATACTACCACAGATACGCAGTATTTT; CDR3 protein: CASSQDTTTDTQYF
V gene: TRBV10-1; J gene: TRBJ1-5; clone size: few; D gene: .; CDR3 DNA: TGCGCCAGCAGACTTTGTCAGCCCCAGCATTTT; CDR3 protein: CASRLCQPQHF
V gene: TRBV28; J gene: TRBJ1-5; clone size: .; D gene: TRBD1; CDR3 DNA: TGTGCCAGCAGTTCGTGGACAGGCAGCAATCAGCCCCAGCATTTT; CDR3 protein: CASSSWTGSNQPQHF
V gene: TRBV4-1; J gene: TRBJ1-6; clone size: .; D gene: TRBD1; CDR3 DNA: TGCGCCAGCAAGGCAGTCGGGACAGGTTTTTTCGGTTCACCCCTCCACTTT; CDR3 protein: CASKAVGTGFFGSPLHF
V gene: TRBV14; J gene: TRBJ2-5; clone size: few; D gene: TRBD1; CDR3 DNA: TGTGCCAGCAGCCAGCTTCTCAGGGGGCGATCAGAGACCCAGTACTTC; CDR3 protein: CASSQLLRGRSETQYF
V gene: TRBV5-1; J gene: TRBJ2-5; clone size: .; D gene: .; CDR3 DNA: TGCGCCAGCAGCTTGAACAGACAAGAGACCCAGTACTTC; CDR3 protein: CASSLNRQETQYF